This TCR beta chain comes out of a study of blood T cells in healthy people across ages. Study conclusions and caveats: Diversity figures derived from one million T cells were judged to underestimate the true value.

Remarks on this clonotype: As yet, its antigen is unknown.

The CDR3 runs to 13 residues. Germline V gene sequence: CDR1 DFQATT, CDR2 SNEGSKA (reference sequence). V was pared by 0 bases and J by 1 base, with 4 bases between. Sample-barcoded 5' priming and a J-beta primer mix drove a second PCR of about 6 to 12 cycles. The authors tagged each cDNA molecule using a template-switch adaptor with 12 random nucleotides. There were at least 2.5 million CDR3-containing paired-end reads obtained from each sample. MiXCR, run by TCRdb on the 5' RACE reads, gives a single entry per CDR3 protein. The table includes around 2 million distinct CDR3 sequences, approximately 39% detected once. Each sample had at least 6.5 million PBMCs isolated.

V gene TRBV20-1 combines with J gene TRBJ1-5; no definite D call. Sequencing was carried out using blood. The receptor was derived from a human donor in good health. The DNA for the CDR3 is TGCAGTGCTAGAGAGGGGAGCAATCAGCCCCAGCATTTT. It encodes CSAREGSNQPQHF.